The subject of this entry is one T cell receptor (beta chain). This clone was picked up many times. What this receptor recognizes is not known. Nothing much larger sits one base from this clone, and base qualities are not available. This specimen belongs to a study of metastatic and nonmetastatic thyroid tumors (dated by TCRdb to about 2020). For context, the study as a whole: The researchers compared repertoires between peripheral blood samples and tumor or nodule tissue samples from patients with malignant or benign thyroid disease.

Taken from the germline V gene, the CDR1 and CDR2 loops are KGHDR and SFDVKD. The CDR3 holds 14 amino acids from the cysteine to the phenylalanine. The sequence is cut down to CDR3 DNA, 42 bases in frame from base 1. Trimming at the junction amounts to 4 bases on V and 4 bases on J, and the germline ends lie 12 bases apart. Paper-wide results and their limitations: In both blood and tumor samples, malignant tumors were reported to have significantly higher TCR beta diversity than benign nodules.

Receptor libraries were prepared by PCR. TCRdb names Illumina HiSeq 4000 as the instrument used. The TCR beta-chain CDR3 region of each patient was profiled by high-throughput sequencing. Concerning the study's data processing: A classifier to discriminate distant-metastatic papillary thyroid cancer patients was built from CDR3 differences across clinicopathological groups. Repertoire diversity was assessed with the Shannon index, and tumor-blood repertoire similarity with the Morisita-Horn index. TCRdb redid the processing of the public reads, applying fastp at Q25 and MiXCR, and retained in-frame beta chains. It is TCRdb's table, rather than the study itself, that gives the V and J calls and clone size. This sample holds 9,000 to 13,000 clones; around 12% were observed only once. The ten largest account for about 12% of the sample. None of the patients had been given any treatment before thyroid surgery. Using T-cell receptor beta sequencing, the researchers looked back retrospectively at clinical samples from patients, gathered between about 2011 and 2019.

The specimen sequenced was blood. Here the chain combines TRBV24-1 and TRBJ2-5; there is no confident call for the D gene. The receptor's source is a female donor with papillary thyroid cancer or a benign thyroid nodule (not recorded which). Some clones in this sample may be carry-over from other donors' samples. The nucleotide sequence is TGTGCCACCAGTGACCCGCGGATGTCAGAGACCCAGTACTTC. Its amino acids are CATSDPRMSETQYF.